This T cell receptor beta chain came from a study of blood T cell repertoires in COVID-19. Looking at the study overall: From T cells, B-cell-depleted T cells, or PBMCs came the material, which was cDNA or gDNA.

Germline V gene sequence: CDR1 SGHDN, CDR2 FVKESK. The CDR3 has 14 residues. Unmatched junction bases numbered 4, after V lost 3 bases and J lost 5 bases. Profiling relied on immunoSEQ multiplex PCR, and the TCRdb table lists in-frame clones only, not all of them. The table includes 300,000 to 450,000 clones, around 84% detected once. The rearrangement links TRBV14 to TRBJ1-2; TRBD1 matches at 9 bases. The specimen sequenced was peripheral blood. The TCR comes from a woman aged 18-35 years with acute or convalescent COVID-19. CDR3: CASSQGQGPYGYTF. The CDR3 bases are TGTGCCAGCAGCCAGGGACAGGGACCTTATGGCTACACCTTC.